Listed below are T cell receptor beta chains from one sample, sequenced in a study of siplizumab effects on memory and regulatory T cells. Sequenced by immunoSEQ multiplex PCR; TCRdb stores in-frame clones only, minus some. The table has 15,000 to 20,000 clones, 44% seen once. Their specific antigens are unknown. Material: CFSE-low (dividing) CD4+ T cells sorted from an allogeneic mixed lymphocyte reaction. The receptors shown here come from a human donor in good health; the cells came from an allogeneic mixed lymphocyte reaction. Some clones in this sample may be carry-over from other donors' samples. Both conserved end residues are part of each CDR3. Fields, in order: clone size, J gene, D gene, V gene, CDR3 DNA, CDR3 protein. D genes are given only for firm matches. The size entry is marked missing in some rows and otherwise reads once, few, many or a size class.

clone size: NA; J gene: TRBJ2-7; D gene: TRBD1; V gene: TRBV7-2; CDR3 DNA: TGTGCCAGCAGCTTAGTCGGACAGGGGGCCCGCGAGCAGTACTTC; CDR3 protein: CASSLVGQGAREQYF
clone size: NA; J gene: TRBJ2-2; D gene: NA; V gene: TRBV5-6; CDR3 DNA: TGTGCCAGCAGCCGCTTGGAGGTCCGCACCGGGGAGCTGTTTTTT; CDR3 protein: CASSRLEVRTGELFF
clone size: NA; J gene: TRBJ2-1; D gene: TRBD1; V gene: TRBV4-2; CDR3 DNA: TGTGCCAGCAGCCAGGGGGACAGGGAGTTCGGTGAGCAGTTCTTC; CDR3 protein: CASSQGDREFGEQFF
clone size: NA; J gene: TRBJ1-6; D gene: NA; V gene: TRBV4-2; CDR3 DNA: TGTGCCAGCAGCTTGGAGAATAATTCACCCCTCCACTTT; CDR3 protein: CASSLENNSPLHF
clone size: few; J gene: TRBJ1-4; D gene: NA; V gene: TRBV6-1; CDR3 DNA: TGTGCCAGCAGCCCCAAGCGTACAACTAATGAAAAACTGTTTTTT; CDR3 protein: CASSPKRTTNEKLFF
clone size: NA; J gene: TRBJ2-3; D gene: NA; V gene: TRBV11-2; CDR3 DNA: TGTGCCAGCAGCCCCCCGGGAGCGTATACGCAGTATTTT; CDR3 protein: CASSPPGAYTQYF
clone size: NA; J gene: TRBJ2-7; D gene: NA; V gene: TRBV18; CDR3 DNA: TGTGCCAGCTCACCCGGGGCTTACGAGCAGTACTTC; CDR3 protein: CASSPGAYEQYF
clone size: NA; J gene: TRBJ1-5; D gene: NA; V gene: TRBV6-1; CDR3 DNA: TGTGCCAGCATAACAGGGCCAGCCCGCAGGGAGCCCCAGCATTTT; CDR3 protein: CASITGPARREPQHF
clone size: NA; J gene: TRBJ2-3; D gene: NA; V gene: TRBV19; CDR3 DNA: TGTGCCAGTAGTAATAGCTTCGGTACGCAGTATTTT; CDR3 protein: CASSNSFGTQYF
clone size: once; J gene: TRBJ1-1; D gene: NA; V gene: TRBV14; CDR3 DNA: TGTGCCAGCAGCCCAGGATTCGAACGGGCTTTCTTT; CDR3 protein: CASSPGFERAFF
clone size: NA; J gene: TRBJ2-5; D gene: NA; V gene: TRBV5-1; CDR3 DNA: TGCGCCAGCAGCTCTCCGGCAGGGGGGTTAGAGACCCAGTACTTC; CDR3 protein: CASSSPAGGLETQYF
clone size: NA; J gene: TRBJ1-2; D gene: NA; V gene: TRBV11-2; CDR3 DNA: TGTGCCAGCAGCTTGCAGACCTCGGGCTATGGCTACACCTTC; CDR3 protein: CASSLQTSGYGYTF
clone size: few; J gene: TRBJ2-2; D gene: NA; V gene: TRBV28; CDR3 DNA: TGTGCCAGCAGTTTAGGCGGGCCCGGGGAGCTGTTTTTT; CDR3 protein: CASSLGGPGELFF
clone size: NA; J gene: TRBJ2-1; D gene: TRBD1; V gene: TRBV29-1; CDR3 DNA: TGCAGCGTCGCCCGGGACAGGGTCTCCAATGAGCAGTTCTTC; CDR3 protein: CSVARDRVSNEQFF
clone size: NA; J gene: TRBJ2-3; D gene: TRBD2; V gene: TRBV6-4; CDR3 DNA: TGTGCCAGCAGTGACACGTCGGCTAGCGGAGCAGATACGCAGTATTTT; CDR3 protein: CASSDTSASGADTQYF